The subject of this entry is one T cell receptor (beta chain). The clone's antigen remains unknown. Within one base of it there is no much larger clone, and no base qualities were kept. The data were taken from a study of blood T cell repertoires in COVID-19 (dated by TCRdb to 2018 to 2020). Regarding the complete study: The collaborator samples originated in the United States, Italy and Spain and spanned the acute and convalescent phases of COVID-19. The material from the prospective study consisted of cDNA or gDNA derived from T cells, B-cell-depleted T cells, or PBMCs. Deeply sampled blood TCRbeta repertoires from subjects exposed to, actively infected with, or recovered from COVID-19 were included in the dataset. The repertoires were released in a freely available public database intended as a resource for research on the immune response to SARS-CoV-2. The samples were drawn from two sources: the first 160 participants of the ongoing ImmuneRACE study, and fewer than 1,500 subjects contributed by 6 global collaborators. Nearly every sample came with metadata listing a de-identified subject ID, COVID-19 status, age in years and sex. HLA class I and class II types, where available, came from metadata supplied by the sample provider rather than from assay-based typing.

In Seattle, one collaborating source enrolled patients while the infection was active and tracked those patients longitudinally over the course of disease. Collaborating institutions collected whole blood in K2EDTA tubes following their own protocols. For TCRbeta analysis, collaborators shipped samples in one of three forms: frozen whole blood, isolated PBMCs, or DNA extracted from either of those sample types. What the study reported, not specific to this receptor: Clinical and demographic metadata were provided uncurated, with the amount varying by source and participant.

TCRbeta CDR3 regions were amplified from genomic DNA by means of the immunoSEQ Assay, a bias-controlled multiplex PCR. The original methods were these. The number of nucleated cells in each sample was estimated by amplification of reference gene primers within the assay. To quantify the absolute abundance of each unique TCRbeta CDR3 rearrangement, sequence reads were collapsed and filtered. For each sample, productive Simpson clonality was calculated as the square root of Simpson's diversity index across productive rearrangements. TCRdb mirrors the immuneACCESS table, restricted to in-frame sequences. Some clones are absent from its copies; in checked studies, under half trace to an unresolved V gene, and the reason for the others is unknown. The DNA gave D and trimming, while V, J and clone size come from that table. In all, the sample holds 100,000 to 150,000 clones, and roughly 92% of those were seen once. The ten largest clonotypes hold around 2% of the sample.

V is trimmed back by 4 bases and J by 5 bases, and the junction contains 14 bases that no gene match accounts for. Including the terminal cysteine and phenylalanine, the CDR3 comprises 17 residues. The entry retains the CDR3 DNA only, 51 bases that are in frame from base 1. In the germline V gene (reference sequence), CDR1 corresponds to LNHDA and CDR2 to SQIVND. Material for sequencing was peripheral blood. This TCR came from a man aged 50-59 years with COVID-19, enrolled during active disease. Here the chain combines TRBV19 and TRBJ1-1, and TRBD1 matches 9 of the central bases. The bases read TGTGCCAGTAGTACGGGCGGTCCCGGGACAGGGTGGACTGAAGCTTTCTTT. Its coded protein is CASSTGGPGTGWTEAFF. With the portions outside the CDR3 filled from the reference TRBV19 and TRBJ1-1 genes, the complete variable region becomes DGGITQSPKYLFRKEGQNVTLSCEQNLNHDAMYWYRQDPGQGLRLIYYSQIVNDFQKGDIAEGYSVSREKKESFPLTVTSAQKNPTAFYLCASSTGGPGTGWTEAFFGQGTRLTVV.